The entry below describes one T cell receptor beta chain. Its antigen is currently not known. It has no much larger one-base neighbor in the sample; base qualities were not kept. The data originate from a study of T cell responses to AZD1222 COVID-19 vaccine (dated by TCRdb to about 2021). Notes on the research overall: Because spike-specific TCR depth and breadth did not differ between the two schedules, AZD1222 recipients who got a second dose at roughly 4 weeks were pooled with those who got a second dose at roughly 12 weeks. A total of about 250 trial participants underwent TCR sequencing, of whom approximately 200 had received two doses of AZD1222 and approximately 26 had received two doses of the MenACWY control vaccine. Trial participants were enrolled into age subgroups of 18-55, 56-69 and 70-plus years, which contained about 150, 28 and 57 TCR-sequenced participants, respectively.

The CDR3 regions of human TCRbeta chains were analyzed by immunosequencing. The paper's processing steps were these. Repertoire TCRs were checked for matches against a reference library of SARS-CoV-2-specific TCRs that had been generated using the MIRA antigen-specificity platform. Breadth was defined as the fraction of unique TCRs that were SARS-CoV-2-associated, and depth was defined as the fraction of total T cells that were SARS-CoV-2-associated. Each spike-specific TCR was assigned to its reactive spike region and to a CD4 or CD8 class using the MIRA data. Log10-transformed breadth and depth values were compared by one-way ANOVA with Sidak's multiple comparisons tests. TCRdb provides this immuneACCESS table in a form limited to in-frame rearrangements. Some clones are lacking; in checked studies, under half of them reflect an unresolved V gene, and why the rest are absent is not known. V and J calls and clone size follow that table, whereas D and trimming were derived from the DNA. This sample lists about 79,000 clones; 75% to 85% were detected once. Clones ranked in the top ten supply approximately 22% of the sample.

The investigation overall reported the following: Because no day 14 peak-response samples were available, repertoires were characterized only after the peak T cell response. Conclusions about previously exposed vaccinees are limited because only 5 or 6 AZD1222 recipients were SARS-CoV-2 seropositive at baseline. Participants were mostly white British, with more females than males. The authors suggested clonal diversity may have been underestimated. Nearly half of unique spike-specific TCRs reportedly recognized epitopes outside regions mutated in the B.1.351 and B.1.1.7 variants. After two AZD1222 doses, both the breadth and the depth of spike-specific TCRs were significantly higher than at day 0 and than in MenACWY recipients. The whole spike protein was spanned by vaccine-associated CD4 TCRs, and dominant responses were seen in regions 160-218 and 743-854. The 56-69-year group was small, and its depth increase did not reach significance, likely because of low power.

The sample's time point label, decoded: baseline before first vaccination. Samples from vaccinated people were obtained from the UK trials COV001 and COV002, which included a single-blind randomized controlled phase 2/3 trial of AZD1222 (ChAdOx1 nCoV-19) in healthy adults. Trial participant PBMC samples were collected at day 0 and day 28 after the second dose for TCRbeta chain sequencing. The CDR3 measures 13 amino acids from cysteine to phenylalanine. CDR3 DNA only is kept here, 39 bases in frame from base 1. Unmatched junction bases come to 3, with V trimmed by 10 bases and J by 1 base. The germline V gene gives CDR1 as SGHVS and CDR2 as FQNEAQ.

The clonotype originates from an adult in good health. The material was peripheral blood, obtained on day 0 of AZD1222 vaccination. The chain is assembled from TRBV7-8 and TRBJ2-2; 7 bases in the middle match TRBD2. The CDR3: CAIERENTGELFF. The sequenced DNA: TGTGCCATCGAGCGGGAGAACACCGGGGAGCTGTTTTTT.